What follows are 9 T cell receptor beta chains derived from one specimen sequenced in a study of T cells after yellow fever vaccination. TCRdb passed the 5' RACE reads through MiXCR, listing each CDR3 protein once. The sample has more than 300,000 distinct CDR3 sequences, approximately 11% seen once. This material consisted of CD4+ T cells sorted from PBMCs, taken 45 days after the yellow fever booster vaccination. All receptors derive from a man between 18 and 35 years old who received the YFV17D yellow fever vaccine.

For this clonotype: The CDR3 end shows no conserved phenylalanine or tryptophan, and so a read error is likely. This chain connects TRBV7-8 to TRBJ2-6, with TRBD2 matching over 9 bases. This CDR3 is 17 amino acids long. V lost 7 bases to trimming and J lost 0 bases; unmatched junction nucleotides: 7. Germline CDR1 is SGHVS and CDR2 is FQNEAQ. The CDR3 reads CASNRLAANSGANVLTL. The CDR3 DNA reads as TGTGCCAGCAATAGACTAGCGGCTAACTCTGGGGCCAACGTCCTGACTTTA.

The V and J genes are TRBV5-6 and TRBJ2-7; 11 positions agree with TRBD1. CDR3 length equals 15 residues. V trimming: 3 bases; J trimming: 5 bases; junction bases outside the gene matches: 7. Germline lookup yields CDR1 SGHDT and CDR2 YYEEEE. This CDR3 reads CASSWGQGDGDEQYV. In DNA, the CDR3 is TGTGCCAGCAGCTGGGGACAGGGGGACGGCGACGAGCAGTACGTC.

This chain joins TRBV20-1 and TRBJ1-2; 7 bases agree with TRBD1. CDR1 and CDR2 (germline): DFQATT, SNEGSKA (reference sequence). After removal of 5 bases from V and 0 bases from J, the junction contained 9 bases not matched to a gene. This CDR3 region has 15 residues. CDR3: CSAGRPGTANYGYTF. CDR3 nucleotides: TGCAGTGCTGGCCGACCCGGGACAGCTAACTATGGCTACACCTTC.

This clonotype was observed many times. In DNA, the CDR3 is TGTGCCAGCAGTGGGGACAGGGGAGTCGAAAAACTGTTTTTT. Its translation: CASSGDRGVEKLFF. This chain links TRBV2 with TRBJ1-4; the match to TRBD1 covers 10 bases. V shed 4 bases, J shed 8 bases, and the junction held 4 bases outside the gene matches. The CDR3 is 14 amino acids. CDR1 is SNHLY, CDR2 FYNNEI, per germline.

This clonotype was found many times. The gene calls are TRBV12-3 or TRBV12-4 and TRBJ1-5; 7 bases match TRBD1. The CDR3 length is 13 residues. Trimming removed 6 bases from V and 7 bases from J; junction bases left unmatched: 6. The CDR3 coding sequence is TGTGCCAGCAGCCTCCTCAGGGGGCAGCCCCAGCATTTT. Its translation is CASSLLRGQPQHF.

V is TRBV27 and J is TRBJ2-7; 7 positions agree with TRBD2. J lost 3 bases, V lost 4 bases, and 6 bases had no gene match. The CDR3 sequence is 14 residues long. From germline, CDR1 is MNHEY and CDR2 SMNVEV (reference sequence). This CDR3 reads CASSSLSGGYEQYF. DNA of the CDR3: TGTGCCAGCAGTTCACTGTCGGGGGGCTACGAGCAGTACTTC.

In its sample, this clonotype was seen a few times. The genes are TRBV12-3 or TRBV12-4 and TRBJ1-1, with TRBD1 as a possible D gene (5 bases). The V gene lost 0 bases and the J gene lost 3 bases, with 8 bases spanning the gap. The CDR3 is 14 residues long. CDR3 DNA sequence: TGTGCCAGCAGTTTAGCACAGGAGGACACTGAAGCTTTCTTT. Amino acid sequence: CASSLAQEDTEAFF.

The CDR3 here is CASSSYRGHGEKLFF. In nucleotides, the CDR3 is TGTGCCAGCAGCTCCTACAGGGGGCATGGTGAAAAACTGTTTTTT. The chain joins TRBV6-2 or TRBV6-3 to TRBJ1-4; 9 bases match TRBD1. CDR3 length: 15 residues. Germline CDR1 is MNHEY and CDR2 is SVGEGT. Trimming took 6 bases from V and 7 from J; bases not matched to a gene: 9.

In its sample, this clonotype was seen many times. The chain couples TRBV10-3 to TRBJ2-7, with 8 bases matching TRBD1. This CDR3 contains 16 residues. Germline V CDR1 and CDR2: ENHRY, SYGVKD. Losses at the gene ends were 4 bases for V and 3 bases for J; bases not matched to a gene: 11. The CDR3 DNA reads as TGTGCCATCAGTGGACCGGACAGGGAGGCCCTCTACGAGCAGTACTTC. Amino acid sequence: CAISGPDREALYEQYF.